Each of the 32 T cell receptor beta chains below was sequenced from the same sample in a study of shared clonotypes between healthy human individuals. Assay used: immunoSEQ multiplex PCR; TCRdb lists only in-frame clones, some missing. Among millions of clones listed, more than 80% were seen once. Sequences were obtained from naive CD4+ T cells sorted from blood. Subset specified: CD45RA+ positively selected. The receptors originated from a man between 18 and 29 years old in good health.

This chain connects TRBV6-1 to TRBJ1-4; TRBD1 might be the D (6 bases). Deletions cut 6 bases from V and 5 bases from J, with 16 bases between. CDR1 and CDR2 (germline): MNHNS, SASEGT. CDR3 length: 15 residues. CDR3 coding DNA: TGTGCCAGCAGGATGCTGGGGGACAAGAATGAAAAACTGTTTTTT. It codes for CASRMLGDKNEKLFF.

The V call is TRBV28, the J call TRBJ2-7, with 10 bases lining up with TRBD2. Germline trimming cut 7 bases from V and 4 bases from J; bases unmatched to any gene: 7. This CDR3 is built from 14 residues. Germline V gene data show CDR1 as MDHEN and CDR2 as SYDVKM. CDR3 sequence: CASTGLAARYEQYF. The CDR3 DNA follows: TGTGCCAGCACCGGACTAGCGGCCCGTTACGAGCAGTACTTC.

The gene calls are TRBV5-4 and TRBJ2-3; possible D gene TRBD2, 5 bases. CDR1 SGHNT and CDR2 YYREEE come from the germline V gene (reference sequence). The CDR3 sequence is 16 residues long. V lost 6 bases and J lost 4, with 21 bases in between. The CDR3 protein is CASTLGPRTAADTQYF. The CDR3 nucleotides are TGTGCCAGCACCCTCGGACCGAGGACTGCGGCAGATACGCAGTATTTT. Drawing the rest from reference TRBV5-4 and TRBJ2-3, the complete variable domain is ETGVTQSPTHLIKTRGQQVTLRCSSQSGHNTVSWYQQALGQGPQFIFQYYREEENGRGNFPPRFSGLQFPNYSSELNVNALELDDSALYLCASTLGPRTAADTQYFGPGTRLTVL.

This chain links TRBV7-9 with TRBJ2-1, with 13 bases matching TRBD2. The J segment lost 8 bases and the V segment lost 4 bases, leaving 5 bases of the junction unmatched. CDR1 and CDR2 from the germline V gene are SEHNR and FQNEAQ (reference sequence). The CDR3 covers 15 residues. The CDR3: CASSYGTSGIHEQFF. CDR3 nucleotides: TGTGCCAGCAGCTACGGGACTAGCGGGATTCATGAGCAGTTCTTC.

The chain uses TRBV11-2 and TRBJ2-2; weak D call: TRBD2 (5 bases). The CDR3 runs to 16 residues. Germline lookup yields CDR1 SGHAT and CDR2 FQNNGV. V was shortened by 5 bases and J by 7 bases, with 20 bases between the two germline ends. CDR3 region: CASSPNAGLTGGELFF. CDR3 nucleotides: TGTGCCAGCAGCCCCAATGCGGGCCTAACCGGCGGGGAGCTGTTTTTT.

The J gene is TRBJ1-5, the V gene TRBV18, with D unresolved. The length of the CDR3 is 15 residues. The ends were cut back, 0 bases at V and 3 bases at J, with 9 bases in the middle. The germline gives CDR1 KGHSH, CDR2 LQKENI. In DNA form, the CDR3 reads TGTGCCAGCTCACCACCGACGGCCGCCAATCAGCCCCAGCATTTT. As protein: CASSPPTAANQPQHF. Complete variable domain (other parts from reference TRBV18 and TRBJ1-5): NAGVMQNPRHLVRRRGQEARLRCSPMKGHSHVYWYRQLPEEGLKFMVYLQKENIIDESGMPKERFSAEFPKEGPSILRIQQVVRGDSAAYFCASSPPTAANQPQHFGDGTRLSIL.

This clone appeared once. V usage is TRBV25-1 and J usage is TRBJ2-3, with TRBD1 as a possible D gene (5 bases). Trimming left V 0 bases short and J 4 bases short, with 11 bases between. This CDR3 region has 15 residues. The germline CDR1 and CDR2 sequences are MGHDK and SYGVNS. CDR3 sequence reads: CASSEYGKGSDTQYF. In DNA form, the CDR3 reads TGTGCCAGCAGTGAATATGGGAAGGGGTCAGATACGCAGTATTTT.

The table lists this clone with a few counts. J is TRBJ1-2 and V is TRBV6-1; D gene ambiguous. V gave up 6 bases and J gave up 3 bases, with 14 bases separating them. Germline loops: CDR1 MNHNS, CDR2 SASEGT. CDR3 size: 14 residues. CDR3 bases: TGTGCCAGCAGCGAGAATCTGATTTACTATGGCTACACCTTC. Translated, it gives CASSENLIYYGYTF.

The V and J genes are TRBV2 and TRBJ1-2; D not resolved. The V gene lost 10 bases and the J gene lost 1 base, with 16 bases spanning the gap. The length of the CDR3 is 14 residues. CDR1 is SNHLY, CDR2 FYNNEI, per germline. CDR3 region: CATTEQLFNYGYTF. The DNA for the CDR3 is TGTGCCACCACGGAACAGCTGTTTAACTATGGCTACACCTTC.

This sequence joins TRBV5-4 and TRBJ1-2; no clear D. Germline V gene sequence: CDR1 SGHNT, CDR2 YYREEE (reference sequence). This CDR3 contains 14 residues. The germline V and J ends were trimmed by 4 bases and 4 bases, with 14 bases remaining between them. The CDR3 reads CASSVPDGTYGYTF. For the CDR3, the DNA is TGTGCCAGCAGCGTCCCGGACGGAACCTATGGCTACACCTTC.

V is TRBV6-6 and J is TRBJ1-1; D is ambiguous. Trimming cost V 7 bases and J 5 bases, with 17 bases left between them. Germline CDR1 is MNHNY and CDR2 is SVGAGI (reference sequence). The CDR3 is 14 amino acids. In DNA, the CDR3 is TGTGCCAGCACCTACTTAGGCGGCAGTACTGAAGCTTTCTTT. Translation: CASTYLGGSTEAFF.

The chain links TRBV7-9 to TRBJ1-2; D may be TRBD1 (6 bases). V lost 5 bases and J lost 6, with 22 bases in between. The CDR3 is made up of 16 amino acids. Germline assignment: CDR1 SEHNR and CDR2 FQNEAQ (reference sequence). This CDR3 is CASSLSGGPWDDGYTF. The DNA for the CDR3 is TGTGCCAGCAGCCTTTCGGGGGGGCCTTGGGATGATGGCTACACCTTC.

The chain uses TRBV27 and TRBJ1-6; D is uncertain. Germline V lookup: CDR1 MNHEY, CDR2 SMNVEV (reference sequence). The CDR3 totals 13 residues. V lost 2 bases and J lost 8, with 7 bases in between. CDR3 nucleotides: TGTGCCAGCAGTTTAAAGGTGGATTCACCCCTCCACTTT. Its translation: CASSLKVDSPLHF.

The V and J genes are TRBV28 and TRBJ1-5; 9 nucleotides line up with TRBD1. The CDR3 is 15 amino acids. V gave up 3 bases and J gave up 5 bases; unmatched junction bases: 5. Per the germline V gene, CDR1 is MDHEN and CDR2 is SYDVKM. The CDR3, as DNA: TGTGCCAGCAGTTTTGGGGACAGGGAGCATCAGCCCCAGCATTTT. Residues: CASSFGDREHQPQHF.

The genes are TRBV7-3 and TRBJ2-6; D unclear. The germline V gene has CDR1 SGHTA and CDR2 FQGTGA. Trimming cost V 5 bases and J 2 bases, with 10 bases left between them. This CDR3 has 15 amino acids. The CDR3, as DNA: TGTGCCAGCAGCAAAGACCCGGCTGGGGCCAACGTCCTGACTTTC. Its protein product is CASSKDPAGANVLTF.

The CDR3 bases are TGTGCCAGCAGCTTGGAGTGGACTAGCGGGAGTGACGAGCAGTACTTC. Encoded protein: CASSLEWTSGSDEQYF. V and J are TRBV5-5 and TRBJ2-7, with TRBD2 matching over 13 bases. Losses at the gene ends were 0 bases for V and 5 bases for J; bases not matched to a gene: 5. The V gene's germline CDR1 is SGHKS and CDR2 YYEKEE (reference sequence). The CDR3 consists of 16 residues.

The chain is built from TRBV29-1 and TRBJ2-7; 16 nucleotides line up with TRBD2. Germline lookup yields CDR1 SQVTM and CDR2 ANQGSEA. Trimming at V came to 7 bases and at J to 2 bases, leaving 5 bases not matched to a gene. This CDR3 contains 15 residues. The DNA for the CDR3 is TGCAGCGCCGACGGGACTAGCGGGGGGGCCTACGAGCAGTACTTC. Its protein product is CSADGTSGGAYEQYF.

This sequence joins TRBV11-2 and TRBJ1-2; 8 bases match TRBD1. Looked up from germline, CDR1 is SGHAT and CDR2 is FQNNGV. The CDR3 contains 18 residues. Losses at the gene ends were 2 bases for V and 5 bases for J; bases not matched to a gene: 16. CDR3 sequence: CASSLSGTGSKEGYGYTF. CDR3 in DNA: TGTGCCAGCAGCTTATCGGGGACAGGTTCAAAAGAGGGGTATGGCTACACCTTC.

This clone was detected once. V usage is TRBV4-3 and J usage is TRBJ1-5; D is uncertain. Germline lookup yields CDR1 LGHNA and CDR2 YSLEER. The CDR3 totals 16 residues. V lost 1 base, J lost 0 bases, and 10 bases lay in between. This CDR3 reads CASSQAAGLSNQPQHF. CDR3 in DNA: TGCGCCAGCAGCCAAGCCGCAGGCCTTAGCAATCAGCCCCAGCATTTT.

V gene TRBV4-1 combines with J gene TRBJ2-5; TRBD1 matches 8 bases. This CDR3 contains 16 residues. Trimming removed 4 bases from V and 5 bases from J; junction bases left unmatched: 12. Germline V gene sequence: CDR1 MGHRA, CDR2 YSYEKL. The CDR3 protein is CASSPDREYDMETQYF. CDR3 nucleotides: TGCGCCAGCAGCCCGGACAGGGAATACGATATGGAGACCCAGTACTTC.

The chain joins TRBV5-1 to TRBJ2-7, with 7 positions matching TRBD1. This CDR3 region has 15 residues. Trimming removed 4 bases from V and 0 bases from J; junction bases left unmatched: 7. The V gene's germline CDR1 is SGHRS and CDR2 YFSETQ. CDR3: CASSPLDRDSYEQYF. CDR3 in DNA: TGCGCCAGCAGCCCACTAGACAGGGACTCCTACGAGCAGTACTTC.

This clone showed up just once. The chain couples TRBV7-2 to TRBJ2-3; D perhaps matches TRBD2 (5 bases). With 1 base removed from V and 2 bases from J, the gap between germline ends came to 13 bases. The CDR3 runs to 16 residues. Germline V gene lookup returns CDR1 SGHTA and CDR2 FQGNSA. CDR3 DNA sequence: TGTGCCAGCAGCTTAGTGGCAGGACTCTTCACAGATACGCAGTATTTT. Translated, it gives CASSLVAGLFTDTQYF.

The rearrangement uses TRBV4-1 and TRBJ2-7, with D unclear. The CDR3 runs to 15 residues. Trimming removed 2 bases from V and 0 bases from J, with 11 bases in between. Germline CDR1 reads MGHRA; CDR2 reads YSYEKL. The CDR3 here is CASSQSPRISYEQYF. CDR3 nucleotide sequence: TGCGCCAGCAGCCAATCCCCCCGGATCTCCTACGAGCAGTACTTC.

V is TRBV7-2 and J is TRBJ1-5; no reliable D call. Germline CDR1 SGHTA, CDR2 FQGNSA. Trimming took 3 bases from V and 2 from J, leaving 14 bases between them. The CDR3 has 16 amino acids. The CDR3 DNA is TGTGCCAGCAGCTTCCTCGGGAGAAGTGGCAATCAGCCCCAGCATTTT. Residues: CASSFLGRSGNQPQHF.

In this sample, this clone turned up once. The chain recombines TRBV6-5 with TRBJ1-4; possibly TRBD1 for D (5 bases). There are 11 residues in the CDR3. Looked up from germline, CDR1 is MNHEY and CDR2 is SVGAGI. V shed 11 bases and J shed 9 bases, with 13 bases lying between them. As DNA, the CDR3 is TGTGCCTCCCGGGGGAGGAAAAAACTGTTTTTT. Translation gives CASRGRKKLFF.

This clone was counted once. Other DNA sequences in this sample translate to the same CDR3. The chain is built from TRBV5-6 and TRBJ2-2; perhaps TRBD2 as D (5 bases). In germline, CDR1 is SGHDT, CDR2 YYEEEE. This CDR3 spans 15 amino acids. V dropped 1 base and J dropped 1 base, with 8 bases sitting between them. CDR3 loop: CASSLRRGNTGELFF. CDR3 DNA: TGTGCCAGCAGCTTGAGACGGGGGAACACCGGGGAGCTGTTTTTT.

The J gene is TRBJ1-4, the V gene TRBV5-1; TRBD1 aligns across 9 bases. V gave up 3 bases and J gave up 8 bases; unmatched junction bases: 5. Germline CDR1 is SGHRS and CDR2 is YFSETQ. The length of the CDR3 is 14 residues. The CDR3 region is CASSSGTGQEKLFF. The CDR3 bases are TGCGCCAGCAGCTCCGGGACAGGGCAAGAAAAACTGTTTTTT.

This chain links TRBV4-3 with TRBJ1-3; possibly TRBD1 for D (5 bases). This CDR3 is 15 amino acids long. V was clipped by 8 bases and J by 0 bases, with 14 bases between them. Per germline, CDR1 LGHNA and CDR2 YSLEER. As DNA, the CDR3 is TGCGCCAGCGCCCAAGCAGGGATCTCTGGAAACACCATATATTTT. Translation gives CASAQAGISGNTIYF.

CDR3 nucleotide sequence: TGTGCCAGCAGCTTCTATTTGGAGCAGTACTTC. It specifies CASSFYLEQYF. V usage is TRBV7-2 and J usage is TRBJ2-7; D is unresolved. The CDR3 extends over 11 amino acids. The ends were cut back, 3 bases at V and 7 bases at J, with 7 bases in the middle. Germline lookup yields CDR1 SGHTA and CDR2 FQGNSA.

The rearrangement uses TRBV5-6 and TRBJ2-6; D unresolved. The germline V and J ends were trimmed by 0 bases and 0 bases, with 7 bases remaining between them. CDR3 length: 16 residues. Looked up from germline, CDR1 is SGHDT and CDR2 is YYEEEE. CDR3 in DNA: TGTGCCAGCAGCTTGGGCCACAACTCTGGGGCCAACGTCCTGACTTTC. Encoded protein: CASSLGHNSGANVLTF.

In regard to this clone: This CDR3 is also generated by other DNA sequences in the sample. The chain links TRBV5-1 to TRBJ1-6; 7 bases are shared with TRBD1. The CDR3 has 14 amino acids. With V trimmed by 4 bases and J by 7 bases, 5 bases remained unmatched. Germline values: CDR1 SGHRS, CDR2 YFSETQ. CDR3 protein: CASSAGTANSPLHF. The CDR3 coding sequence is TGCGCCAGCAGCGCCGGGACAGCCAATTCACCCCTCCACTTT.

This clone has just a few counts. V gene TRBV6-1 combines with J gene TRBJ2-3; a possible D gene is TRBD1 (6 bases). The germline V and J ends were trimmed by 6 bases and 3 bases, with 13 bases remaining between them. The CDR3 is 14 residues long. Germline CDR1 is MNHNS and CDR2 is SASEGT. The CDR3 reads CASRLLQGTDTQYF. CDR3 DNA: TGTGCCAGCAGGCTACTACAGGGAACAGATACGCAGTATTTT.